These 3 T cell receptor beta chains were all obtained from the same sample, sequenced in a study of blood T cell repertoires in COVID-19. Sequencing used immunoSEQ multiplex PCR; TCRdb keeps in-frame clones, though not all of them. The sample lists 130,000 or so clones, roughly 88% occurring once. What was sequenced was peripheral blood. These receptors were obtained from a woman aged 60-75 years with acute or convalescent COVID-19.

The chain carries TRBV13 and TRBJ1-4; 7 bases are a match to TRBD1. The germline V gene has CDR1 PRHDT and CDR2 FYEKMQ (reference sequence). With V trimmed by 8 bases and J by 8 bases, 5 bases remained unmatched. The CDR3 loop spans 12 amino acids. CDR3 region: CASRQGEEKLFF. In DNA form, the CDR3 reads TGTGCCAGCCGACAGGGCGAAGAAAAACTGTTTTTT.

V is TRBV6-6 and J is TRBJ2-7, with 8 bases matching TRBD1. CDR1 and CDR2 (germline): MNHNY, SVGAGI (reference sequence). The ends lost 6 bases at V and 0 bases at J; junction bases unmatched: 7. There are 15 residues in the CDR3. The CDR3 region has the DNA TGTGCCAGCAGCGTAGGGACAGGTAGCTCCTACGAGCAGTACTTC. Translated: CASSVGTGSSYEQYF.

CDR3 bases: TGCAGTGCTAGTTCCGAGGGCCACGGGTACACTGAAGCTTTCTTT. Translated: CSASSEGHGYTEAFF. V usage is TRBV20-1 and J usage is TRBJ1-1, with D hard to call. V was cut by 3 bases and J by 3 bases, with 17 bases left in between. The germline gives CDR1 DFQATT, CDR2 SNEGSKA (reference sequence). The CDR3 sequence is 15 residues long.